Presented here are 5 T cell receptor beta chains from one specimen sequenced in a study of blood T cell repertoires in COVID-19. TCRdb's copy holds only in-frame clones and misses some; the assay was immunoSEQ multiplex PCR. The sample lists fewer than 300,000 clones, over 75% occurring once. Sequencing used PBMCs or T cells enriched from blood (not recorded which). The source of these receptors is a man between 18 and 29 years old who had recovered from COVID-19.

This clone was observed a handful of times. The gene calls are TRBV7-3 and TRBJ2-7; 11 positions match TRBD1. The CDR3 length is 14 residues. The J segment lost 4 bases and the V segment lost 2 bases, leaving 1 base of the junction unmatched. Germline V gene lookup returns CDR1 SGHTA and CDR2 FQGTGA. CDR3 in amino acids: CASSLGDRGYEQYF. CDR3 bases: TGTGCCAGCAGCTTAGGGGACAGGGGGTACGAGCAGTACTTC.

This clone was seen a single time. The rearrangement joins TRBV19 to TRBJ1-1; no definite D call. The CDR3 is 12 amino acids. Germline CDR1 is LNHDA and CDR2 is SQIVND (reference sequence). Trimming removed 5 bases at V and 3 bases at J, with 7 bases between. The CDR3 DNA is TGTGCCAGTAGTTTCGGGTACACTGAAGCTTTCTTT. Translated: CASSFGYTEAFF.

The rearrangement uses TRBV25-1 and TRBJ1-6, with no clear D. The V end was cut by 7 bases, the J end by 11 bases, with 21 bases between. Germline V CDR1 and CDR2: MGHDK, SYGVNS. The CDR3 spans 15 residues. For the CDR3, the DNA is TGTGCCAGCAAAGGGAGGGAGCGTAATTCTGCACCCCTCCACTTT. The encoded protein is CASKGRERNSAPLHF.

The rearrangement uses TRBV18 and TRBJ1-1; TRBD1 aligns across 8 bases. Germline V gene data show CDR1 as KGHSH and CDR2 as LQKENI. The CDR3 extends over 13 amino acids. The V segment lost 5 bases and the J segment 7 bases; nucleotides outside the gene matches: 6. CDR3 coding DNA: TGTGCCAGCTCATCGGGACAGGCTAATGAAGCTTTCTTT. Encoded protein: CASSSGQANEAFF. Together with reference TRBV18 and TRBJ1-1, the CDR3 gives the full variable domain: NAGVMQNPRHLVRRRGQEARLRCSPMKGHSHVYWYRQLPEEGLKFMVYLQKENIIDESGMPKERFSAEFPKEGPSILRIQQVVRGDSAAYFCASSSGQANEAFFGQGTRLTVV.

The chain recombines TRBV19 with TRBJ1-1; D uncertain. V dropped 3 bases and J dropped 5 bases, with 16 bases sitting between them. CDR3 length: 15 residues. CDR1 is LNHDA, CDR2 SQIVND, per germline (reference sequence). The CDR3 protein is CASSIFGDKETEAFF. The CDR3 nucleotides are TGTGCCAGTAGTATTTTCGGTGACAAGGAAACTGAAGCTTTCTTT.